These 10 T cell receptor beta chains were sequenced from one sample in a study of T cell responses to AZD1222 COVID-19 vaccine. The repertoire was sequenced with immunoSEQ multiplex PCR; TCRdb's copy has only in-frame clones and lacks some. The table lists 70,000 to 80,000 clones, 86% of them singletons. The source material was peripheral blood, sampled on day 0 of AZD1222 vaccination. Receptor source: an adult in good health.

This clone was observed once. The CDR3 nucleotides read TGTGCCAGCAGTAAGGCGGGACAGGGGGCCGATGAGCAGTTCTTC. Protein: CASSKAGQGADEQFF. This chain connects TRBV6-5 to TRBJ2-1; 12 nucleotides match TRBD1. The germline V gene has CDR1 MNHEY and CDR2 SVGAGI. The CDR3 loop spans 15 amino acids. V lost 5 bases, J lost 8 bases, and 7 bases stayed unmatched.

V gene TRBV14 combines with J gene TRBJ2-3; 9 nucleotides align to TRBD1. After removal of 6 bases from V and 2 bases from J, the junction contained 6 bases not matched to a gene. The CDR3 sequence is 15 residues long. The germline gives CDR1 SGHDN, CDR2 FVKESK. CDR3 sequence: CASSRGQGITDTQYF. The CDR3 DNA reads as TGTGCCAGCAGTCGTGGACAGGGGATCACAGATACGCAGTATTTT.

The count of this clone is one. V is TRBV19 and J is TRBJ1-1; D call uncertain. The CDR3 spans 13 residues. Trimming shortened V by 3 bases and J by 7 bases, and 12 bases separated the two germline ends. Germline CDR1 LNHDA, CDR2 SQIVND (reference sequence). CDR3 amino acids: CASSIRTANEAFF. The DNA of the CDR3 is TGTGCCAGTAGTATCAGGACGGCGAATGAAGCTTTCTTT.

The chain uses TRBV5-1 and TRBJ1-2, with D perhaps TRBD1 (6 bases). This CDR3 is built from 14 residues. Trimming left V 4 bases short and J 7 bases short, with 17 bases between. Germline values: CDR1 SGHRS, CDR2 YFSETQ. The CDR3 DNA sequence: TGCGCCAGCAGCACCGAAAATACAGGGATTGGCTACACCTTC. It codes for CASSTENTGIGYTF.

The chain couples TRBV30 to TRBJ2-7; D remains unclear. With 0 bases removed from V and 3 bases from J, the gap between germline ends came to 15 bases. Germline-derived CDR1 and CDR2 are GTSNPN and SVGIG (reference sequence). This CDR3 has 15 residues. The CDR3 region is CAWSVTALVNYEQYF. CDR3 bases: TGTGCCTGGAGTGTAACGGCCCTAGTCAACTACGAGCAGTACTTC.

This chain uses TRBV7-2 with TRBJ2-3, with D possibly TRBD2 on 5 matching bases. Germline V lookup: CDR1 SGHTA, CDR2 FQGNSA. The CDR3 sequence is 14 residues long. Trimming shortened V by 2 bases and J by 6 bases, and 12 bases separated the two germline ends. CDR3 loop: CASSLLGRGDTQYF. CDR3 nucleotides: TGTGCCAGCAGCTTACTGGGTCGAGGGGATACGCAGTATTTT.

The rearrangement links TRBV25-1 to TRBJ1-2; 7 bases agree with TRBD1. Germline CDR1 reads MGHDK; CDR2 reads SYGVNS. The CDR3 length is 12 residues. V dropped 7 bases and J dropped 4; count of bases not matched to a gene: 3. The CDR3 is CASTTGTYGYTF. The CDR3, as DNA: TGTGCCAGCACGACAGGGACCTATGGCTACACCTTC.

The chain recombines TRBV7-2 with TRBJ1-1; D ambiguous. The V gene's germline CDR1 is SGHTA and CDR2 FQGNSA. This CDR3 is 14 amino acids long. The V end lost 2 bases, the J end lost 4 bases, and 11 bases lay between the germline ends. DNA of the CDR3: TGTGCCAGCAGCTTAAAGCCCAAGGGCACTGAAGCTTTCTTT. Protein sequence: CASSLKPKGTEAFF.

This chain uses TRBV30 with TRBJ2-3; 12 positions match TRBD2. The junction had 4 bases not matched to a gene; V was cut back by 4 bases and J by 5 bases. Germline V gives CDR1 GTSNPN, CDR2 SVGIG (reference sequence). CDR3 size: 14 residues. CDR3: CAWTSGGAGDTQYF. The CDR3, as DNA: TGTGCCTGGACTAGCGGGGGGGCAGGAGATACGCAGTATTTT.

The CDR3 region has the DNA TGTGCCAGCTCACCCCGGAAGAGCCAGAGCTCCTACAATGAGCAGTTCTTC. Translated: CASSPRKSQSSYNEQFF. The chain joins TRBV18 to TRBJ2-1; D not resolved. Germline lookup yields CDR1 KGHSH and CDR2 LQKENI. The CDR3 sequence is 17 residues long. V dropped 3 bases and J dropped 0 bases, with 15 bases sitting between them.